The 20 T cell receptor beta chains reported below all come from one sample, sequenced in a study of cytomegalovirus exposure and HLA in healthy donors. Researchers ran the PCR with 60 Vbeta and 13 Jbeta primers. Produced via immunoSEQ multiplex PCR; TCRdb's table is partial and in-frame only. Seen here are fewer than 150,000 clones, 80% observed once, and the top ten hold 1%. Sequencing was performed on PBMCs. The source is a man aged 35-49 years in good health and CMV-seronegative.

V is TRBV27 and J is TRBJ1-6, with 9 nucleotides matching TRBD1. V was clipped by 6 bases and J by 7 bases; unmatched bases: 7. This CDR3 contains 15 residues. In germline, CDR1 is MNHEY, CDR2 SMNVEV (reference sequence). As DNA, the CDR3 is TGTGCCAGCAGAGAGCGACAGGGGGGAAATTCACCCCTCCACTTT. Its protein product is CASRERQGGNSPLHF.

The CDR3: CASSSGTGGPHFYEQYF. The CDR3 nucleotides read TGTGCCAGCAGCTCCGGGACAGGGGGCCCCCACTTCTACGAGCAGTACTTC. The chain is built from TRBV7-9 and TRBJ2-7, with 12 bases aligning to TRBD1. V was clipped by 4 bases and J by 3 bases; unmatched bases: 10. Germline lookup yields CDR1 SEHNR and CDR2 FQNEAQ (reference sequence). The CDR3 length is 17 residues.

This clone was counted only a few times. The chain employs TRBV10-3 and TRBJ1-1; 10 nucleotides line up with TRBD1. The length of the CDR3 is 14 residues. The germline V gene has CDR1 ENHRY and CDR2 SYGVKD. J was trimmed by 2 bases and V by 6 bases; bases with no gene match: 3. This CDR3 reads CAIRWTGGNTEAFF. CDR3 nucleotide sequence: TGTGCCATCAGATGGACAGGGGGAAACACTGAAGCTTTCTTT.

J is TRBJ2-7 and V is TRBV7-7; tentatively, D is TRBD1 (5 bases). The CDR3 length is 13 residues. The germline V gene has CDR1 SSHAT and CDR2 FNYEAQ (reference sequence). The V end lost 0 bases, the J end lost 5 bases, and 8 bases lay between the germline ends. The CDR3 protein is CASSLAPRDEQYF. The CDR3 DNA follows: TGTGCCAGCAGCTTAGCCCCCAGGGACGAGCAGTACTTC.

J is TRBJ2-3 and V is TRBV15; TRBD2 matches 8 bases. In germline, CDR1 is LNHNV, CDR2 YYDKDF (reference sequence). J gave up 4 bases and V 3 bases, and 3 bases lay outside the gene matches. The CDR3 runs 14 residues. This chain's CDR3 is CATSSGGAPDTQYF. CDR3 DNA: TGTGCCACCAGCAGCGGGGGGGCTCCAGATACGCAGTATTTT.

Regarding this clone: Mismatch with germline at one junction end may stem from a read error. This chain joins TRBV7-6 and TRBJ2-1; 7 bases align to TRBD2. Germline V CDR1 and CDR2: SGHVS, FNYEAQ. CDR3 length: 13 residues. CDR3 coding DNA: TGTGCCAGCACCTTAGGAGGGAGGGATGAGCAGTTCTTC. It translates to CASTLGGRDEQFF.

This clone was seen more than once but under ten times. The gene calls are TRBV30 and TRBJ2-7, with a possible D match to TRBD1 (6 bases). Trimming removed 3 bases from V and 2 bases from J, with 14 bases in between. The CDR3 has 14 residues. CDR1 and CDR2 from the germline V gene are GTSNPN and SVGIG (reference sequence). The chain's CDR3 is CAWSRGTLTYEQYF. CDR3 nucleotide sequence: TGTGCCTGGAGCAGAGGGACACTTACCTACGAGCAGTACTTC.

V usage is TRBV2 and J usage is TRBJ1-4; 7 nucleotides agree with TRBD1. The germline CDR1 and CDR2 sequences are SNHLY and FYNNEI. J gave up 8 bases and V 6 bases, and 9 bases lay outside the gene matches. CDR3 length: 14 residues. The CDR3 nucleotides are TGTGCCAGCAGCCCTATGACAGGGAAAGAAAAACTGTTTTTT. Translating it yields CASSPMTGKEKLFF.

V is TRBV7-9 and J is TRBJ2-6; 14 nucleotides agree with TRBD2. The CDR3 extends over 19 amino acids. V lost 5 bases to trimming and J lost 5 bases; unmatched junction nucleotides: 11. Germline V lookup: CDR1 SEHNR, CDR2 FQNEAQ (reference sequence). The CDR3 nucleotides are TGTGCCAGCAGCCCCGGGACTAGCGGGGGTTTAGGTCGGGCCAACGTCCTGACTTTC. Translated, it gives CASSPGTSGGLGRANVLTF.

The chain has TRBV28 and TRBJ1-2; TRBD1 matches 7 bases. CDR3 length: 14 amino acids. V lost 10 bases and J lost 1; bases outside the gene matches: 9. Germline loops: CDR1 MDHEN, CDR2 SYDVKM. In DNA, the CDR3 is TGTGCCACCAACCAGGGGGGAAATAACTATGGCTACACCTTC. Amino acid sequence: CATNQGGNNYGYTF.

The genes are TRBV2 and TRBJ2-5; TRBD1 matches at 7 bases. CDR3 size: 14 residues. In germline, CDR1 is SNHLY, CDR2 FYNNEI. V trimming: 7 bases; J trimming: 2 bases; junction bases outside the gene matches: 7. CDR3 residues: CASKDRSTQETQYF. CDR3 in DNA: TGTGCCAGCAAGGACAGGTCGACTCAAGAGACCCAGTACTTC.

As regards this clone: The sample contains more than one DNA sequence encoding this CDR3. This CDR3 is CASSPGTANTEAFF. The CDR3 DNA reads TGTGCCAGCTCACCTGGGACAGCTAACACTGAAGCTTTCTTT. The chain carries TRBV18 and TRBJ1-1; 7 bases map to TRBD1. Germline V CDR1 and CDR2: KGHSH, LQKENI. V lost 3 bases to trimming and J lost 2 bases; unmatched junction nucleotides: 3. The CDR3 loop spans 14 amino acids.

V gene TRBV9 combines with J gene TRBJ1-2; D is perhaps TRBD1 (6 bases). V was clipped by 3 bases and J by 8 bases, with 17 bases between them. This CDR3 comprises 14 residues. Germline V gives CDR1 SGDLS, CDR2 YYNGEE. In nucleotides, the CDR3 is TGTGCCAGCAGCGCGGCTCGACAGGCGTCCGGCTACACCTTC. It is translated as CASSAARQASGYTF. The full variable domain, in which reference TRBV9 and TRBJ1-2 provide the parts outside the CDR3, is DSGVTQTPKHLITATGQRVTLRCSPRSGDLSVYWYQQSLDQGLQFLIQYYNGEERAKGNILERFSAQQFPDLHSELNLSSLELGDSALYFCASSAARQASGYTFGSGTRLTVV.

The chain links TRBV15 to TRBJ2-7; the match to TRBD1 covers 8 bases. CDR3 length: 15 amino acids. Germline V CDR1 and CDR2: LNHNV, YYDKDF (reference sequence). The V segment lost 1 base and the J segment 5 bases; nucleotides outside the gene matches: 7. CDR3 sequence reads: CATSRGGQGGNEQYF. Written as DNA, the CDR3 is TGTGCCACCAGCAGAGGAGGACAGGGTGGGAACGAGCAGTACTTC.

The chain combines TRBV7-2 with TRBJ1-2; 8 bases agree with TRBD1. Looked up from germline, CDR1 is SGHTA and CDR2 is FQGNSA. Germline trimming cut 4 bases from V and 3 bases from J; bases unmatched to any gene: 7. This CDR3 has 15 residues. CDR3 sequence reads: CASSSGQGGHYGYTF. CDR3 nucleotide sequence: TGTGCCAGCAGCTCCGGACAGGGTGGGCACTATGGCTACACCTTC.

This sequence joins TRBV9 and TRBJ2-3, with TRBD1 identical over 8 bases. CDR3 size: 16 residues. Germline CDR1 reads SGDLS; CDR2 reads YYNGEE. V was clipped by 0 bases and J by 4 bases; unmatched bases: 7. CDR3 region: CASSVDGRGRADTQYF. The CDR3, as DNA: TGTGCCAGCAGCGTAGATGGCAGGGGGCGAGCAGATACGCAGTATTTT. Full variable domain (outside the CDR3, taken from reference TRBV9 and TRBJ2-3): DSGVTQTPKHLITATGQRVTLRCSPRSGDLSVYWYQQSLDQGLQFLIQYYNGEERAKGNILERFSAQQFPDLHSELNLSSLELGDSALYFCASSVDGRGRADTQYFGPGTRLTVL.

This chain links TRBV5-4 with TRBJ2-5, with 7 bases identical to TRBD1. The junction had 6 bases not matched to a gene; V was cut back by 2 bases and J by 5 bases. The CDR3 runs to 14 residues. CDR1 SGHNT and CDR2 YYREEE come from the germline V gene (reference sequence). CDR3 in amino acids: CASSFTTGPETQYF. In DNA form, the CDR3 reads TGTGCCAGCAGCTTTACGACAGGGCCGGAGACCCAGTACTTC.

This chain connects TRBV5-1 to TRBJ2-7; 7 bases are shared with TRBD1. With V trimmed by 3 bases and J by 2 bases, 5 bases remained unmatched. Germline loops: CDR1 SGHRS, CDR2 YFSETQ. This CDR3 contains 14 residues. DNA of the CDR3: TGCGCCAGCAGCTCCGGACAGGACCCCTACGAGCAGTACTTC. This codes for CASSSGQDPYEQYF.

J is TRBJ1-6 and V is TRBV5-1; D may be TRBD1 (6 bases). V shed 0 bases and J shed 2 bases, with 9 bases lying between them. This CDR3 has 16 residues. Germline V gene sequence: CDR1 SGHRS, CDR2 YFSETQ. The CDR3 is CASSLDRVAYNSPLHF. The CDR3, as DNA: TGCGCCAGCAGCTTGGACAGGGTGGCCTATAATTCACCCCTCCACTTT.

The CDR3 bases are TGTGCCAGCAGCTTGGGGCAGGGGAGCTCCTACGAGCAGTACTTC. It yields the protein CASSLGQGSSYEQYF. V gene TRBV11-3 combines with J gene TRBJ2-7; D is perhaps TRBD1 (6 bases). V shed 3 bases and J shed 0 bases, with 12 bases lying between them. Germline V gene sequence: CDR1 SGHNT, CDR2 YENEEA. This CDR3 contains 15 residues.